These 30 T cell receptor beta chains came from one sample sequenced in a study of T-cell memory formation after mild COVID-19. TCRdb re-derived calls from the 5' RACE reads in MiXCR, one entry per CDR3 protein. Of 470,000 or so distinct CDR3 sequences in the sample, around 17% were seen once. The sample consisted of PBMCs or a T cell subset sorted from them (not recorded which). The receptors come from a man between 18 and 35 years old who had mild COVID-19 (a few samples of this study predate the infection). Cell type and time point are not known.

The CDR3 loop is CASSVASGGAYEQFF. Written as DNA, the CDR3 is TGTGCCAGCAGCGTAGCCAGCGGGGGGGCCTATGAGCAGTTCTTC. The chain recombines TRBV9 with TRBJ2-1, with 10 bases matching TRBD2. The CDR3 consists of 15 residues. Looked up from germline, CDR1 is SGDLS and CDR2 is YYNGEE. The junction had 5 bases not matched to a gene; V was cut back by 0 bases and J by 8 bases.

This clonotype was observed a few times. The chain links TRBV11-2 to TRBJ2-7; TRBD1 is a possible D gene (6 bases). V was trimmed by 5 bases and J by 3 bases, leaving 14 bases between them. This CDR3 contains 14 residues. In germline, CDR1 is SGHAT, CDR2 FQNNGV. The CDR3 protein is CASSPLEGVYEQYV. The CDR3 DNA is TGTGCCAGCAGCCCTCTCGAGGGGGTCTACGAGCAGTACGTC.

The chain links TRBV4-1 to TRBJ2-1; 7 nucleotides agree with TRBD1. V was clipped by 4 bases and J by 0 bases; unmatched bases: 6. The CDR3 spans 16 residues. Per germline, CDR1 MGHRA and CDR2 YSYEKL. CDR3 sequence reads: CASSRVGQSSYNEQFF. CDR3 DNA sequence: TGCGCCAGCAGCCGAGTGGGACAGAGCTCCTACAATGAGCAGTTCTTC.

The V call is TRBV7-2, the J call TRBJ1-3; D might be TRBD1 (5 bases). The germline V and J ends were trimmed by 3 bases and 2 bases, with 11 bases remaining between them. Germline loops: CDR1 SGHTA, CDR2 FQGNSA. The CDR3 is 15 residues long. In DNA form, the CDR3 reads TGTGCCAGCAGCTTTTGGCAGGGTGCTGGAAACACCATATATTTT. This translates into CASSFWQGAGNTIYF.

Many counts were recorded for this clonotype. The gene calls are TRBV5-1 and TRBJ1-1, with D perhaps matching TRBD1 (6 bases). The CDR3 length is 13 residues. Trimming removed 5 bases from V and 0 bases from J, with 8 bases in between. CDR1 SGHRS and CDR2 YFSETQ come from the germline V gene. CDR3 coding DNA: TGCGCCAGCAGTTCAGGGGTGAACACTGAAGCTTTCTTT. Translation: CASSSGVNTEAFF.

There are many counts of this clonotype. The gene calls are TRBV5-1 and TRBJ1-4; D is undetermined. Trimming shortened V by 4 bases and J by 0 bases, and 10 bases separated the two germline ends. The germline gives CDR1 SGHRS, CDR2 YFSETQ. This CDR3 is 15 amino acids long. CDR3 sequence (DNA): TGCGCCAGCAGCAGAGGGAGTGCAACTAATGAAAAACTGTTTTTT. This encodes CASSRGSATNEKLFF. The variable domain in full, completed from reference TRBV5-1 and TRBJ1-4, reads KAGVTQTPRYLIKTRGQQVTLSCSPISGHRSVSWYQQTPGQGLQFLFEYFSETQRNKGNFPGRFSGRQFSNSRSEMNVSTLELGDSALYLCASSRGSATNEKLFFGSGTQLSVL.

This chain links TRBV29-1 with TRBJ2-3; D possibly corresponds to TRBD1 (5 bases). The V end lost 6 bases, the J end lost 6 bases, and 7 bases lay between the germline ends. Germline V lookup: CDR1 SQVTM, CDR2 ANQGSEA. The CDR3 runs to 10 residues. The CDR3 coding sequence is TGCAGCGTCAGGGTTGATACGCAGTATTTT. Translating gives CSVRVDTQYF.

The chain has TRBV10-3 and TRBJ2-5, with TRBD2 matching over 7 bases. The CDR3 sequence is 12 residues long. The V and J ends lost 6 bases and 5 bases, in that order; junction bases with no gene match: 3. Germline CDR1 is ENHRY and CDR2 is SYGVKD. CDR3 coding DNA: TGTGCCATCAGCGGGGGGACGGAGACCCAGTACTTC. Protein product: CAISGGTETQYF.

The rearrangement uses TRBV3-1 and TRBJ2-7; D remains unclear. The CDR3 contains 12 residues. With 6 bases removed from V and 3 bases from J, the gap between germline ends came to 9 bases. CDR1 and CDR2 from the germline V gene are LGHDT and YNNKEL (reference sequence). The CDR3 sequence: CASSKSRYEQYF. The CDR3 coding sequence is TGTGCCAGCAGTAAATCCCGCTACGAGCAGTACTTC.

In its sample, this clonotype was seen a few times. V usage is TRBV1 and J usage is TRBJ2-7; the listed D gene, TRBD1, was not tested against the DNA. TRBV1 is a pseudogene locus. This CDR3 spans 16 amino acids. The CDR3 region is CTSSQVRRRGDSEQYV. CDR3 coding DNA: TGCACCAGCAGCCAAGTGAGGCGGCGGGGAGACTCCGAGCAGTACGTC.

This clonotype was seen more than once but under ten times. This CDR3 is CASRDLSGQGAGEQFF. As DNA, the CDR3 is TGTGCCAGCAGAGATCTTTCTGGGCAGGGGGCTGGTGAGCAGTTCTTC. This chain links TRBV6-1 with TRBJ2-1, with 8 bases matching TRBD1. This CDR3 is built from 16 residues. The germline CDR1 and CDR2 sequences are MNHNS and SASEGT. The ends lost 6 bases at V and 9 bases at J; junction bases unmatched: 16.

The J gene is TRBJ1-2, the V gene TRBV12-3 or TRBV12-4; weak D call: TRBD1 (5 bases). The length of the CDR3 is 13 residues. Trimming pared 3 bases from V and 4 bases from J, leaving 9 bases between. CDR3 bases: TGTGCCAGCAGTTTTACTGGGGCCTATGGCTACACCTTC. It translates to CASSFTGAYGYTF.

This clonotype has at least ten counts. The V gene is TRBV4-3, the J gene TRBJ2-7; D gene unclear. The CDR3 has 15 amino acids. V lost 1 base and J 2 bases, leaving 12 bases between the germline ends. The germline V gene encodes CDR1 LGHNA and CDR2 YSLEER. In DNA form, the CDR3 reads TGCGCCAGCAGCCAAGGGGTCAGTGGGGCCTACGAGCAGTACGTC. It specifies CASSQGVSGAYEQYV.

The CDR3 loop reads CAWSAGDTEAFF. In nucleotides, the CDR3 is TGTGCCTGGAGTGCCGGGGACACTGAAGCTTTCTTT. The V and J genes are TRBV30 and TRBJ1-1; no clear D. Germline V lookup: CDR1 GTSNPN, CDR2 SVGIG (reference sequence). The CDR3 loop spans 12 amino acids. V dropped 1 base and J dropped 3 bases, with 6 bases sitting between them.

The rearrangement joins TRBV7-3 to TRBJ2-2; the match to TRBD1 covers 10 bases. J gave up 4 bases and V 6 bases, and 5 bases lay outside the gene matches. The CDR3 totals 15 residues. CDR1 SGHTA and CDR2 FQGTGA come from the germline V gene. This CDR3 is CASSEGQGITGELFF. In nucleotides, the CDR3 is TGTGCCAGCAGTGAGGGACAGGGGATCACCGGGGAGCTGTTTTTT.

This clonotype was seen more than once but under ten times. The chain links TRBV5-1 to TRBJ2-4, with 11 positions matching TRBD1. The CDR3 totals 15 residues. The ends lost 4 bases at V and 8 bases at J; junction bases unmatched: 8. Per the germline V gene, CDR1 is SGHRS and CDR2 is YFSETQ. CDR3 in amino acids: CASSVPGQGVDIQYF. CDR3 sequence (DNA): TGCGCCAGCAGCGTGCCGGGACAGGGGGTGGACATTCAGTACTTC.

CDR3 DNA: TGCAGTGCTTTTTTCCGGACTGAAGCTTTCTTT. Protein: CSAFFRTEAFF. The V call is TRBV20-1, the J call TRBJ1-1; no definite D call. The CDR3 loop spans 11 amino acids. CDR1 and CDR2 (germline): DFQATT, SNEGSKA (reference sequence). Deletions cut 5 bases from V and 5 bases from J, with 9 bases between.

This clonotype was recorded a few times. The chain uses TRBV20-1 and TRBJ2-5; 9 bases agree with TRBD2. CDR3 length equals 17 residues. J gave up 2 bases and V 5 bases, and 15 bases lay outside the gene matches. CDR1 and CDR2 (germline): DFQATT, SNEGSKA (reference sequence). CDR3 protein: CSAPKGGSGGLQETQYF. The CDR3 DNA sequence: TGCAGTGCTCCAAAGGGTGGTAGCGGGGGCTTACAAGAGACCCAGTACTTC.

This clonotype was seen only a few times. The chain couples TRBV11-2 to TRBJ2-1; D call uncertain. The CDR3 runs 15 residues. Trimming shortened V by 0 bases and J by 1 base, and 7 bases separated the two germline ends. Germline CDR1 SGHAT, CDR2 FQNNGV. The CDR3 bases are TGTGCCAGCAGCTTAGAGCTCCTTTCCTACAATGAGCAGTTCTTC. Its translation: CASSLELLSYNEQFF.

This clonotype has just a few counts. The V gene is TRBV4-2, the J gene TRBJ2-7, with 11 bases fitting TRBD2. This CDR3 has 15 residues. Germline V gives CDR1 LGHNA, CDR2 YNFKEQ. V lost 4 bases and J lost 0; bases outside the gene matches: 2. CDR3 residues: CASSRGLADSYEQYF. DNA for the CDR3: TGTGCCAGCAGCCGGGGACTAGCGGACTCCTACGAGCAGTACTTC.

In its sample, this clonotype was seen a few times. The J gene is TRBJ2-5, the V gene TRBV15; TRBD1 aligns across 10 bases. The CDR3 is 19 amino acids. The germline V gene has CDR1 LNHNV and CDR2 YYDKDF (reference sequence). The J segment lost 2 bases and the V segment lost 2 bases, leaving 14 bases of the junction unmatched. The CDR3 spells CATSRQTGTGVFGQETQYF. The CDR3, as DNA: TGTGCCACCAGCAGACAAACCGGGACAGGGGTTTTTGGGCAAGAGACCCAGTACTTC.

The chain is built from TRBV5-4 and TRBJ1-6; D gene uncertain. The CDR3 runs 13 residues. Trimming shortened V by 4 bases and J by 11 bases, and 13 bases separated the two germline ends. Germline values: CDR1 SGHNT, CDR2 YYREEE (reference sequence). CDR3 sequence reads: CASSPADLAPLHF. As DNA, the CDR3 is TGTGCCAGCAGCCCAGCGGACTTAGCACCCCTCCACTTT.

V is TRBV4-1 and J is TRBJ2-3; 11 bases align to TRBD2. The CDR3 is 16 residues long. Germline V CDR1 and CDR2: MGHRA, YSYEKL. Trimming cost V 0 bases and J 4 bases; bases outside gene matches: 3. The CDR3 coding sequence is TGCGCCAGCAGCCAAGAGCTAGCGGGGGGTTCAGATACGCAGTATTTT. This sequence encodes CASSQELAGGSDTQYF.

V usage is TRBV28 and J usage is TRBJ2-2; no clear D gene. Trimming shortened V by 7 bases and J by 7 bases, and 7 bases separated the two germline ends. Germline-derived CDR1 and CDR2 are MDHEN and SYDVKM. The CDR3 is 11 amino acids. The CDR3 region has the DNA TGTGCCAGCACCCTCTTCGGGGAGCTGTTTTTT. Protein product: CASTLFGELFF.

This clonotype was detected ten times or more. The CDR3, as DNA: TGCAGCGTCGGGGCTCCCCAGGGGGCGACTTTCTTT. It encodes CSVGAPQGATFF. The chain couples TRBV29-1 to TRBJ1-1; 8 nucleotides match TRBD1. Trimming cost V 6 bases and J 12 bases; bases outside gene matches: 12. Germline values: CDR1 SQVTM, CDR2 ANQGSEA. This CDR3 region has 12 residues.

This clonotype was detected only a few times. This rearrangement joins TRBV11-2 to TRBJ2-1; perhaps TRBD1 as D (5 bases). Looked up from germline, CDR1 is SGHAT and CDR2 is FQNNGV. The CDR3 consists of 17 residues. V was cut by 3 bases and J by 8 bases, with 23 bases left in between. CDR3 nucleotides: TGTGCCAGCAGCTTCTCCTCCCTCAGGGAAGGTGCGGATGAGCAGTTCTTC. It is translated as CASSFSSLREGADEQFF.

This clonotype was counted a few times. The V and J genes are TRBV5-1 and TRBJ1-1; D is ambiguous. The CDR3 runs 15 residues. V shed 0 bases and J shed 0 bases, with 9 bases lying between them. CDR1 and CDR2 (germline): SGHRS, YFSETQ. CDR3 amino acids: CASSLEGPVNTEAFF. DNA of the CDR3: TGCGCCAGCAGCTTGGAAGGGCCCGTGAACACTGAAGCTTTCTTT. The full variable domain, in which reference TRBV5-1 and TRBJ1-1 provide the parts outside the CDR3, is KAGVTQTPRYLIKTRGQQVTLSCSPISGHRSVSWYQQTPGQGLQFLFEYFSETQRNKGNFPGRFSGRQFSNSRSEMNVSTLELGDSALYLCASSLEGPVNTEAFFGQGTRLTVV.

This clonotype turned up a few times. The gene calls are TRBV6-5 and TRBJ1-1; D perhaps matches TRBD1 (5 bases). This CDR3 is built from 12 residues. V gave up 5 bases and J gave up 11 bases, with 15 bases separating them. Germline V gene sequence: CDR1 MNHEY, CDR2 SVGAGI. Here the CDR3 reads CASSTYRSMAFF. In nucleotides, the CDR3 is TGTGCCAGCAGTACCTACAGGTCCATGGCTTTCTTT.

The chain combines TRBV18 with TRBJ2-1; either TRBD1 or TRBD2 may supply D (6 bases each). Trimming took off 3 bases at V and 8 bases at J, with 23 bases between the two ends. The CDR3 totals 17 residues. Germline V CDR1 and CDR2: KGHSH, LQKENI. The CDR3 coding sequence is TGTGCCAGCTCACCGAATTCCGGGGGCATCAATCGAGATGAGCAGTTCTTC. It codes for CASSPNSGGINRDEQFF.

A few counts support this clonotype. J is TRBJ2-7 and V is TRBV12-5; D is undetermined. Germline CDR1 is LGHNT and CDR2 is FRNRAP. The V end lost 4 bases, the J end lost 5 bases, and 3 bases lay between the germline ends. The CDR3 loop spans 10 amino acids. This CDR3 is CASGYDEQYF. DNA of the CDR3: TGTGCTAGTGGTTACGACGAGCAGTACTTC.